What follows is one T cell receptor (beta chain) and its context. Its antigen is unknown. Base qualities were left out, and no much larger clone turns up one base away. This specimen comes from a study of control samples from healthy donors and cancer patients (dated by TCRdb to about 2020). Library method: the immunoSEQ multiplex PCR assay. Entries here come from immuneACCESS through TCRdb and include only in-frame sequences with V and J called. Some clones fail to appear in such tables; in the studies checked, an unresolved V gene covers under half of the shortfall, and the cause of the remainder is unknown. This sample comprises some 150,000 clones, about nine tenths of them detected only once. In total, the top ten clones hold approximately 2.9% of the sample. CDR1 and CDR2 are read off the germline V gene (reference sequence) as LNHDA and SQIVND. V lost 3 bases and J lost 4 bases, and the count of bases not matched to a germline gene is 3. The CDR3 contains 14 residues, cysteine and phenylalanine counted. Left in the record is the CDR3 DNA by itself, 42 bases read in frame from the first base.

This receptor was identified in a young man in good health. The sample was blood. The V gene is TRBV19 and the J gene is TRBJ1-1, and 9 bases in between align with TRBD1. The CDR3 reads CASSISTGGTEAFF. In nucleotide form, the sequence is TGTGCCAGTAGTATCTCGACAGGGGGCACTGAAGCTTTCTTT. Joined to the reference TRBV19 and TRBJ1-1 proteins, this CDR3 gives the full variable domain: DGGITQSPKYLFRKEGQNVTLSCEQNLNHDAMYWYRQDPGQGLRLIYYSQIVNDFQKGDIAEGYSVSREKKESFPLTVTSAQKNPTAFYLCASSISTGGTEAFFGQGTRLTVV.